The 26 T cell receptor beta chains listed next were all sequenced from one sample in a study of healthy donors' naive CD4 and CD8 T cells. Starting from approximately 500 ng of total RNA, TCR libraries were made with linear amplification. Each CDR3 protein gets one entry after TCRdb re-called the reads with MiXCR. The table lists approximately 180,000 distinct CDR3 sequences, about 74% of them singletons. Sequenced material: naive CD4+ and CD8+ T cells sorted from blood, pooled from several donors. The source is a pool of human donors in good health; the sample pools cells from several healthy donors.

This chain connects TRBV27 to TRBJ2-5; no clear D gene. The germline gives CDR1 MNHEY, CDR2 SMNVEV (reference sequence). V gave up 7 bases and J gave up 9 bases, with 3 bases separating them. CDR3 length: 8 amino acids. In DNA form, the CDR3 reads TGTGCCAGCAACGCCCAGTACTTC. The encoded protein is CASNAQYF.

This clonotype was seen a few times. The gene calls are TRBV29-1 and TRBJ2-3; D perhaps matches TRBD1 (6 bases). The CDR3 spans 12 residues. V gave up 7 bases and J gave up 5 bases, with 13 bases separating them. Germline values: CDR1 SQVTM, CDR2 ANQGSEA. CDR3 in amino acids: CSGGQLGDTQYF. In DNA form, the CDR3 reads TGCAGCGGGGGACAACTAGGAGATACGCAGTATTTT.

This clonotype appeared once. The chain joins TRBV29-1 to TRBJ2-7; 8 bases map to TRBD1. Unmatched junction bases numbered 6, after V lost 2 bases and J lost 0 bases. This CDR3 has 15 amino acids. The germline V gene has CDR1 SQVTM and CDR2 ANQGSEA. CDR3 nucleotides: TGCAGCGTTGAATTGAGGGACAGGAGCTCCTACGAGCAGTACTTC. It translates to CSVELRDRSSYEQYF.

CDR3 residues: CASSYWTAFGYTF. The CDR3 DNA sequence: TGTGCCAGCAGTTATTGGACGGCGTTCGGCTACACCTTC. The chain uses TRBV6-2 or TRBV6-3 and TRBJ1-2; no reliable D call. V lost 3 bases and J lost 8, with 13 bases in between. This CDR3 spans 13 amino acids. Germline assignment: CDR1 MNHEY and CDR2 SVGEGT.

This chain links TRBV6-2 or TRBV6-3 with TRBJ2-7; unclear D gene. V lost 2 bases and J 7 bases, leaving 9 bases between the germline ends. Germline-derived CDR1 and CDR2 are MNHEY and SVGEGT. This CDR3 has 12 residues. The CDR3: CASSYDSEEQYF. The CDR3 DNA is TGTGCCAGCAGTTACGATTCGGAGGAGCAGTACTTC.

This sequence joins TRBV5-1 and TRBJ1-2; D not resolved. V was trimmed by 1 base and J by 8 bases, leaving 15 bases between them. CDR1 and CDR2 (germline): SGHRS, YFSETQ. The length of the CDR3 is 14 residues. The CDR3 coding sequence is TGCGCCAGCAGCTTGATTTTGAGGGAAGGCGGCTACACCTTC. Amino acids: CASSLILREGGYTF.

The rearrangement joins TRBV6-2 or TRBV6-3 to TRBJ2-1, with no clear D. Germline loops: CDR1 MNHEY, CDR2 SVGEGT. The CDR3 has 12 residues. V gave up 10 bases and J gave up 6 bases, with 13 bases separating them. CDR3 sequence (DNA): TGTGCCACCGTTCATCTCGGCAATGAGCAGTTCTTC. It translates to CATVHLGNEQFF.

The table lists this clonotype with a few counts. The V gene is TRBV18, the J gene TRBJ2-3; possible D gene TRBD2, 6 bases. V lost 1 base to trimming and J lost 5 bases, with 10 bases between them. This CDR3 has 14 residues. Germline lookup yields CDR1 KGHSH and CDR2 LQKENI. DNA for the CDR3: TGTGCCAGCTCACCACTCCCTAGCGAAGATACGCAGTATTTT. Residues: CASSPLPSEDTQYF.

The chain joins TRBV24-1 to TRBJ1-5; 7 bases line up with TRBD1. Per the germline V gene, CDR1 is KGHDR and CDR2 is SFDVKD. V shed 9 bases, J shed 2 bases, and the junction held 9 bases outside the gene matches. The CDR3 extends over 15 amino acids. CDR3 DNA sequence: TGTGCCACCCAGGGCACAGGGGCTGGCAATCAGCCCCAGCATTTT. It translates to CATQGTGAGNQPQHF.

The chain uses TRBV19 and TRBJ2-5; D is uncertain. The germline CDR1 and CDR2 sequences are LNHDA and SQIVND (reference sequence). This CDR3 is built from 13 residues. Trimming shortened V by 4 bases and J by 3 bases, and 9 bases separated the two germline ends. The CDR3 reads CASSTHPKETQYF. The CDR3 DNA follows: TGTGCCAGTAGTACTCACCCGAAAGAGACCCAGTACTTC.

This clonotype was observed a few times. The rearrangement uses TRBV11-3 and TRBJ2-1; 7 bases match TRBD1. V trimming: 1 base; J trimming: 4 bases; junction bases outside the gene matches: 4. Germline V gene sequence: CDR1 SGHNT, CDR2 YENEEA. The CDR3 consists of 15 residues. CDR3 DNA: TGTGCCAGCAGCTTAGGTGGCAGGGGGTACAATGAGCAGTTCTTC. It translates to CASSLGGRGYNEQFF.

This clonotype was seen a handful of times. The chain combines TRBV29-1 with TRBJ2-5; 9 nucleotides agree with TRBD1. The length of the CDR3 is 14 residues. The junction had 11 bases not matched to a gene; V was cut back by 7 bases and J by 5 bases. CDR1 SQVTM and CDR2 ANQGSEA come from the germline V gene. The CDR3: CSALGQGSRETQYF. CDR3 nucleotide sequence: TGCAGCGCCTTGGGACAGGGCAGCCGGGAGACCCAGTACTTC.

The chain joins TRBV20-1 to TRBJ2-1, with 10 nucleotides matching TRBD2. Trimming cost V 2 bases and J 7 bases; bases outside gene matches: 8. The CDR3 totals 15 residues. In germline, CDR1 is DFQATT, CDR2 SNEGSKA (reference sequence). The CDR3 spells CSARSPSGSDNEQFF. The CDR3 coding sequence is TGCAGTGCTAGAAGCCCTAGCGGGAGTGATAATGAGCAGTTCTTC.

The chain couples TRBV29-1 to TRBJ1-1; 8 nucleotides agree with TRBD1. Germline trimming cut 2 bases from V and 5 bases from J; bases unmatched to any gene: 13. Looked up from germline, CDR1 is SQVTM and CDR2 is ANQGSEA. The length of the CDR3 is 16 residues. The CDR3 coding sequence is TGCAGCGTTGAATCATACGGACAGGGCACTTTAACTGAAGCTTTCTTT. Residues: CSVESYGQGTLTEAFF.

As concerns this clonotype: A much larger clone lies one base from this, so it may be a read error. The rearrangement links TRBV29-1 to TRBJ2-1; D gene unclear. Trimming pared 3 bases from V and 4 bases from J, leaving 4 bases between. There are 11 residues in the CDR3. Per germline, CDR1 SQVTM and CDR2 ANQGSEA. CDR3 loop: CSVDKYNEQFF. The CDR3 DNA sequence: TGCAGCGTTGACAAGTACAATGAGCAGTTCTTC.

The chain carries TRBV28 and TRBJ2-7, with a tentative D call TRBD2 (6 bases). CDR1 and CDR2 (germline): MDHEN, SYDVKM. Trimming stripped 5 bases from V and 0 bases from J, with 14 bases between. The CDR3 spans 15 residues. The CDR3 DNA reads TGTGCCAGCAGTATGCTAGCGCCGAACTCCTACGAGCAGTACTTC. It encodes CASSMLAPNSYEQYF.

The chain links TRBV5-1 to TRBJ2-5; 7 positions match TRBD2. From germline, CDR1 is SGHRS and CDR2 YFSETQ. The junction had 4 bases not matched to a gene; V was cut back by 4 bases and J by 1 base. The length of the CDR3 is 14 residues. CDR3 in amino acids: CASSHGTTQETQYF. In DNA form, the CDR3 reads TGCGCCAGCAGCCATGGGACTACCCAAGAGACCCAGTACTTC.

The chain links TRBV20-1 to TRBJ2-7; 7 bases align to TRBD2. In germline, CDR1 is DFQATT, CDR2 SNEGSKA (reference sequence). The CDR3 is made up of 13 amino acids. V was pared by 6 bases and J by 4 bases, with 9 bases of the junction left unmatched. The CDR3 DNA sequence: TGCAGTGCATTGGACCAGCGGGGTTACGAGCAGTACTTC. Its translation: CSALDQRGYEQYF.

V usage is TRBV6-6 and J usage is TRBJ2-5, with D perhaps TRBD1 or TRBD2 (5 bases each). CDR1 MNHNY and CDR2 SVGAGI come from the germline V gene (reference sequence). V lost 0 bases and J 9 bases, leaving 5 bases between the germline ends. CDR3 size: 11 residues. The CDR3 loop reads CASSYSGAQYF. CDR3 nucleotides: TGTGCCAGCAGTTACTCGGGGGCCCAGTACTTC.

The chain uses TRBV15 and TRBJ2-5; D tentatively reads TRBD1 or TRBD2 (5 bases each). Germline CDR1 LNHNV, CDR2 YYDKDF (reference sequence). V lost 8 bases and J 4 bases, leaving 17 bases between the germline ends. The CDR3 runs to 14 residues. CDR3: CATGREGLPETQYF. The CDR3 nucleotides read TGTGCCACCGGACGCGAGGGGCTCCCAGAGACCCAGTACTTC.

The gene calls are TRBV18 and TRBJ1-1; D is possibly TRBD1 (5 bases). V was shortened by 6 bases and J by 7 bases, with 12 bases between the two germline ends. This CDR3 has 12 amino acids. Germline values: CDR1 KGHSH, CDR2 LQKENI. The CDR3 spells CASSFNQGEAFF. In DNA, the CDR3 is TGTGCCAGCTCCTTTAACCAGGGTGAAGCTTTCTTT.

The V gene is TRBV29-1, the J gene TRBJ2-2; D might be TRBD1 (6 bases). The V end lost 4 bases, the J end lost 3 bases, and 15 bases lay between the germline ends. Germline CDR1 SQVTM, CDR2 ANQGSEA. The CDR3 totals 15 residues. CDR3 sequence (DNA): TGCAGCGTTGTTCTGGGGGCAACGGACACCGGGGAGCTGTTTTTT. Its protein product is CSVVLGATDTGELFF.

The chain uses TRBV28 and TRBJ1-2; D may be TRBD1 (6 bases). This CDR3 has 12 residues. The germline gives CDR1 MDHEN, CDR2 SYDVKM. Trimming removed 6 bases from V and 8 bases from J, with 13 bases in between. CDR3 protein: CASSYRVPGYTF. The DNA of the CDR3 is TGTGCCAGCAGCTACAGGGTACCAGGCTACACCTTC.

The V and J genes are TRBV7-6 and TRBJ1-6, with a weak D call TRBD1 (5 bases). The germline V gene has CDR1 SGHVS and CDR2 FNYEAQ. V lost 2 bases, J lost 9 bases, and 11 bases lay in between. CDR3 size: 14 residues. DNA of the CDR3: TGTGCCAGCAGCTTATCCGGGACCAGTTCACCCCTCCACTTT. It specifies CASSLSGTSSPLHF.

This chain connects TRBV29-1 to TRBJ2-1, with D maybe TRBD1 (6 bases). Germline loops: CDR1 SQVTM, CDR2 ANQGSEA. Trimming removed 5 bases from V and 5 bases from J, with 13 bases in between. This CDR3 spans 13 amino acids. CDR3 region: CSVWGTKNNEQFF. The CDR3, as DNA: TGCAGCGTTTGGGGGACAAAAAACAATGAGCAGTTCTTC.

This clonotype has a handful of counts. The chain combines TRBV29-1 with TRBJ1-2; maybe TRBD1 (5 bases). Trimming pared 7 bases from V and 6 bases from J, leaving 15 bases between. This CDR3 has 12 amino acids. CDR1 SQVTM and CDR2 ANQGSEA come from the germline V gene. CDR3: CSAVWDSHGYTF. CDR3 nucleotides: TGCAGCGCTGTATGGGACTCGCATGGCTACACCTTC.